This note documents a single TCR beta chain sequence. The source of the sample is a study of blood T cell repertoires in COVID-19. Germline V gene data show CDR1 as MNHEY and CDR2 as SVGEGT. V lost 0 bases and J lost 7; bases outside the gene matches: 3. This CDR3 is 15 amino acids long. In the source study's methods: Researchers report that nucleated cell counts were estimated from reference gene primer amplification. Using immunoSEQ multiplex PCR, the repertoire was profiled, and TCRdb retains in-frame clones only, with some absent. V and J calls and clone size are copied from that table; D and trimming were computed from the DNA. The sample holds about 230,000 clones; about 84% are singletons and the top ten take approximately 7.9%.

The TCR originated in a woman aged 80 or over with acute or convalescent COVID-19. This sequence joins TRBV6-2 or TRBV6-3 and TRBJ2-5, with TRBD2 matching 12 bases. Sequenced sample: peripheral blood. CDR3 in DNA: TGTGCCAGCAGTTACTCGCCTAGCGGGGGGGGGACCCAGTACTTC. Protein sequence: CASSYSPSGGGTQYF.